The 5 T cell receptor beta chains presented below share a single source sample, sequenced in a study of blood T cell repertoires in COVID-19. Profiled with immunoSEQ multiplex PCR; TCRdb holds only in-frame clones, not every one. The data hold about 74,000 clones, with 70% to 90% observed a single time. The sample comprised peripheral blood. These receptors originate from a man in his 70s with acute or convalescent COVID-19.

The chain couples TRBV2 to TRBJ2-4; TRBD1 matches at 7 bases. V trimming: 8 bases; J trimming: 8 bases; junction bases outside the gene matches: 12. This CDR3 region has 14 residues. Germline V gene data show CDR1 as SNHLY and CDR2 as FYNNEI. The CDR3 sequence is CASAPQGVSDIQYF. In DNA form, the CDR3 reads TGTGCCAGCGCTCCGCAGGGGGTATCAGACATTCAGTACTTC.

The chain recombines TRBV7-3 with TRBJ2-2; 8 bases fit TRBD2. The J segment lost 7 bases and the V segment lost 3 bases, leaving 7 bases of the junction unmatched. The CDR3 length is 15 residues. CDR1 SGHTA and CDR2 FQGTGA come from the germline V gene. The DNA for the CDR3 is TGTGCCAGCAGCTTCCACAGCGGGAGCGGCGGGGAGCTGTTTTTT. Translating gives CASSFHSGSGGELFF.

V is TRBV27 and J is TRBJ1-1; TRBD1 is a possible D gene (6 bases). CDR3 length: 13 residues. Between the trimmed V and J ends, which lost 3 bases and 5 bases, there was a span of 10 bases. CDR1 and CDR2 (germline): MNHEY, SMNVEV (reference sequence). This CDR3 reads CASSLGRGTEAFF. CDR3 DNA sequence: TGTGCCAGCAGTTTGGGCAGGGGTACTGAAGCTTTCTTT.

V gene TRBV5-8 combines with J gene TRBJ1-4; D is unclear. The germline V gene encodes CDR1 SGHTS and CDR2 YDEGEE. The V end lost 0 bases, the J end lost 4 bases, and 10 bases lay between the germline ends. The CDR3 runs to 15 residues. CDR3: CASSLGSAHNEKLFF. In nucleotides, the CDR3 is TGTGCCAGCAGCTTGGGGTCAGCGCATAATGAAAAACTGTTTTTT.

A single count supports this clone. The rearrangement uses TRBV28 and TRBJ1-5, with 11 bases lining up with TRBD1. This CDR3 region has 14 residues. Germline V CDR1 and CDR2: MDHEN, SYDVKM. V shed 5 bases, J shed 9 bases, and the junction held 6 bases outside the gene matches. The CDR3 coding sequence is TGTGCCAGCAGTACCGGGACAGGGGGTAGGCCCCAGCATTTT. It specifies CASSTGTGGRPQHF.